The 12 T cell receptor beta chains below were found in one sample sequenced in a study of graft-versus-host responses after intestinal transplantation. Measured with immunoSEQ multiplex PCR; TCRdb has only the in-frame clones, and not every one. Of roughly 9,900 clones in the sample, approximately 94% were seen once. Sequenced here: PBMCs, sampled 8 days after intestinal transplant. These receptors originate from a human patient who received an intestinal transplant, so some T cells may come from the graft donor.

The J gene is TRBJ1-1, the V gene TRBV2; D gene unclear. Germline V gives CDR1 SNHLY, CDR2 FYNNEI. Trimming stripped 6 bases from V and 1 base from J, with 9 bases between. The CDR3 spans 13 residues. CDR3 sequence (DNA): TGTGCCAGCAGGGCAATTTCGAACACTGAAGCTTTCTTT. Its translation is CASRAISNTEAFF.

The genes are TRBV4-1 and TRBJ2-7; D may be TRBD2 (7 bases). Germline-derived CDR1 and CDR2 are MGHRA and YSYEKL. The CDR3 is 15 amino acids. The V and J ends lost 1 base and 6 bases respectively, with 16 bases between them. Written as DNA, the CDR3 is TGCGCCAGCAGCCAAGTGGTGAAGCGGGACACCGAGCAGTACTTC. It codes for CASSQVVKRDTEQYF.

J is TRBJ2-7 and V is TRBV13; 8 bases line up with TRBD1. With V trimmed by 5 bases and J by 0 bases, 9 bases remained unmatched. The CDR3 sequence is 16 residues long. Germline-derived CDR1 and CDR2 are PRHDT and FYEKMQ (reference sequence). The CDR3 sequence: CASSTRQGRSSYEQYF. The CDR3 bases are TGTGCCAGCAGCACCCGACAGGGGCGAAGCTCCTACGAGCAGTACTTC.

The chain recombines TRBV7-6 with TRBJ2-7, with TRBD2 identical over 7 bases. The CDR3 is 15 amino acids. Per the germline V gene, CDR1 is SGHVS and CDR2 is FNYEAQ. J was trimmed by 7 bases and V by 1 base; bases with no gene match: 10. The CDR3 DNA is TGTGCCAGCAGCTTAGGGGGGGGTCCCAACTGGGAGCAGTACTTC. This gives the protein CASSLGGGPNWEQYF.

The chain carries TRBV27 and TRBJ2-2; D remains ambiguous. Trimming pared 0 bases from V and 2 bases from J, leaving 13 bases between. The CDR3 totals 17 residues. Germline values: CDR1 MNHEY, CDR2 SMNVEV (reference sequence). The CDR3 loop reads CASSLSFGEANTGELFF. The CDR3 DNA reads TGTGCCAGCAGTTTATCCTTCGGAGAAGCCAACACCGGGGAGCTGTTTTTT.

The rearrangement links TRBV27 to TRBJ2-3, with 8 bases that match TRBD2. This CDR3 has 15 amino acids. V shed 3 bases and J 4 bases; nucleotides not matched to a gene: 6. The germline CDR1 and CDR2 sequences are MNHEY and SMNVEV (reference sequence). Here the CDR3 DNA reads TGTGCCAGCAGTTTCCGGGGGGGCTTTCCAGATACGCAGTATTTT. Translated, it gives CASSFRGGFPDTQYF.

This sequence joins TRBV7-9 and TRBJ2-7, with 13 bases lining up with TRBD2. Germline CDR1 and CDR2: SEHNR and FQNEAQ (reference sequence). V trimming: 3 bases; J trimming: 3 bases; junction bases outside the gene matches: 14. The CDR3 covers 19 residues. CDR3 nucleotide sequence: TGTGCCAGCAGCTTCCGTCCGGGACTAGCGGGAATAGACGGCTACGAGCAGTACTTC. Translating gives CASSFRPGLAGIDGYEQYF. Full variable domain (rest looked up from reference TRBV7-9 and TRBJ2-7): DTGVSQNPRHKITKRGQNVTFRCDPISEHNRLYWYRQTLGQGPEFLTYFQNEAQLEKSRLLSDRFSAERPKGSFSTLEIQRTEQGDSAMYLCASSFRPGLAGIDGYEQYFGPGTRLTVT.

The genes are TRBV6-5 and TRBJ2-3, with TRBD1 matching over 10 bases. V shed 0 bases and J 2 bases; nucleotides not matched to a gene: 2. Germline V gene data show CDR1 as MNHEY and CDR2 as SVGAGI. The CDR3 runs 16 residues. For the CDR3, the DNA is TGTGCCAGCAGTTACTCGGACAGGGGGATCACAGATACGCAGTATTTT. Protein sequence: CASSYSDRGITDTQYF.

This chain uses TRBV27 with TRBJ2-7; D may be TRBD1 (6 bases). Germline assignment: CDR1 MNHEY and CDR2 SMNVEV (reference sequence). The length of the CDR3 is 12 residues. Trimming cost V 3 bases and J 6 bases, with 9 bases left between them. CDR3 DNA: TGTGCCAGCAGTTTTCAGGGGTCCGAGCAGTACTTC. Translating it yields CASSFQGSEQYF.

This clone has a single count. V gene TRBV5-8 combines with J gene TRBJ2-1; TRBD2 matches at 10 bases. The ends lost 4 bases at V and 8 bases at J; junction bases unmatched: 6. Germline CDR1 SGHTS, CDR2 YDEGEE. The CDR3 has 14 amino acids. CDR3: CASSKGLAIDEQFF. In DNA form, the CDR3 reads TGTGCCAGCAGCAAGGGACTAGCGATAGATGAGCAGTTCTTC.

The chain joins TRBV7-8 to TRBJ2-5; D may match TRBD1 or TRBD2 (5 bases each). Germline V gene sequence: CDR1 SGHVS, CDR2 FQNEAQ. CDR3 length: 14 amino acids. V gave up 2 bases and J gave up 1 base, with 8 bases separating them. CDR3 DNA sequence: TGTGCCAGCAGCTTAACCGGGACCCAAGAGACCCAGTACTTC. Translating gives CASSLTGTQETQYF.

The chain is built from TRBV4-1 and TRBJ2-3; TRBD2 aligns across 11 bases. The germline V gene has CDR1 MGHRA and CDR2 YSYEKL. V lost 4 bases, J lost 3 bases, and 6 bases stayed unmatched. The CDR3 length is 16 residues. The DNA of the CDR3 is TGCGCCAGCAGCCGAAAACTAGCGGGGGAGACAGATACGCAGTATTTT. Translating it yields CASSRKLAGETDTQYF.